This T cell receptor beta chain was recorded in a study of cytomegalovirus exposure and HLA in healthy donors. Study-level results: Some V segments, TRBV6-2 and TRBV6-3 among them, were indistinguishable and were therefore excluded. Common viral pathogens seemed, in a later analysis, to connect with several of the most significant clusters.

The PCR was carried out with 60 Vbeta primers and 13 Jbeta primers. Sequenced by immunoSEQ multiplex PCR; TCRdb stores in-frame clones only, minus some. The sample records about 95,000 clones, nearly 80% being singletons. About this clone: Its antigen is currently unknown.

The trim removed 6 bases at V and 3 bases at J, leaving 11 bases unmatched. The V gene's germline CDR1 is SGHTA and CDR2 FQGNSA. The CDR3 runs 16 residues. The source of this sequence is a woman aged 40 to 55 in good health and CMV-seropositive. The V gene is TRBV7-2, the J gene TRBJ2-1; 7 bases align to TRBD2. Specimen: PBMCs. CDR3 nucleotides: TGTGCCAGCAGTCCCGGGGGAGGCGGGGGCTACAATGAGCAGTTCTTC. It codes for CASSPGGGGGYNEQFF.